The rows below give T cell receptor beta chains drawn from one sample of a study of T cells in Graves' hyperthyroidism and ophthalmopathy. TCRdb used MiXCR to reprocess the multiplex PCR reads, holding one entry per CDR3 protein. The sample contains around 99,000 distinct CDR3 sequences, roughly 15% of which appear only once. The sequenced sample consisted of blood. These receptors originate from a woman aged 45-59 years with Graves' hyperthyroidism. Both conserved end residues are part of each CDR3. The D gene is left open where the match is weak. Only some rows state a clone size, as once, few, many or a class for expanded clones.

TRBV19	few	TRBJ2-3	.	CASSWGHDRDTQYF	TGTGCCAGTAGTTGGGGACACGATAGAGATACGCAGTATTTT
TRBV12-3/TRBV12-4	.	TRBJ1-5	TRBD1	CASSWDSSYSNQPQHF	TGTGCCAGCAGTTGGGACAGCTCCTATAGCAATCAGCCCCAGCATTTT
TRBV12-3/TRBV12-4	many	TRBJ2-5	.	CASSFRGRKTQYF	TGTGCCAGCAGTTTCAGGGGTCGCAAGACCCAGTACTTC
TRBV15	many	TRBJ2-3	TRBD2	CATSRGETAGADTQYF	TGTGCCACCAGCAGAGGGGAAACGGCGGGGGCAGATACGCAGTATTTT
TRBV28	many	TRBJ2-3	.	CASSYRLGVSTDTQYF	TGTGCCAGCAGTTACCGTTTGGGGGTGAGCACAGATACGCAGTATTTT
TRBV7-8	many	TRBJ2-5	TRBD1	CASSLEGQGRSQYF	TGTGCCAGCAGCTTAGAGGGACAGGGACGATCCCAGTACTTC
TRBV19	many	TRBJ2-2	.	CASSKGRNTGELFF	TGTGCCAGTAGTAAGGGTCGGAACACCGGGGAGCTGTTTTTT
TRBV20-1	many	TRBJ2-3	TRBD2	CSANREGGADTQYF	TGCAGTGCTAACCGGGAGGGAGGTGCAGATACGCAGTATTTT
TRBV28	many	TRBJ2-5	.	CASSMSGGETQYF	TGTGCCAGCAGTATGTCAGGTGGAGAGACCCAGTACTTC
TRBV4-1	few	TRBJ2-2	TRBD2	CASSQLGLAGNTGELFF	TGCGCCAGCAGCCAGTTGGGACTAGCGGGAAACACCGGGGAGCTGTTTTTT
TRBV28	.	TRBJ2-2	.	CASREGGNTGELFF	TGTGCCAGCAGGGAGGGGGGGAACACCGGGGAGCTGTTTTTT
TRBV18	.	TRBJ1-4	TRBD1	CASSEPGQPEKLFF	TGTGCCAGCTCAGAACCGGGACAGCCTGAAAAACTGTTTTTT
TRBV20-1	many	TRBJ2-7	.	CSARDQGTEQYF	TGCAGTGCTAGAGATCAGGGGACCGAGCAGTACTTC
TRBV5-1	many	TRBJ2-3	.	CASSPIPSTDTQYF	TGCGCCAGCAGCCCCATCCCAAGCACAGATACGCAGTATTTT
TRBV19	many	TRBJ2-5	.	CASSIRGQETQYF	TGTGCCAGTAGTATCAGGGGCCAAGAGACCCAGTACTTC
TRBV20-1	many	TRBJ1-1	TRBD1	CSAHSGGSAEAFF	TGCAGTGCTCATTCAGGGGGCTCGGCTGAAGCTTTCTTT
TRBV20-1	many	TRBJ2-1	.	CSADNLGRYNEQFF	TGCAGTGCCGATAACCTTGGGCGCTACAATGAGCAGTTCTTC
TRBV7-9	.	TRBJ2-7	TRBD2	CASSSGDGRVDEQYF	TGTGCCAGCAGCTCTGGGGACGGGAGGGTCGACGAGCAGTACTTC
TRBV27	many	TRBJ2-1	TRBD2	CASSLLAGVIYNEQFF	TGTGCCAGCAGTTTATTAGCGGGAGTTATCTACAATGAGCAGTTCTTC
TRBV14	many	TRBJ2-2	TRBD2	CASSQPGLEGMTGELFF	TGTGCCAGCAGCCAACCCGGACTAGAAGGGATGACCGGGGAGCTGTTTTTT
TRBV10-3	many	TRBJ2-7	TRBD2	CAISVERGIYEQYF	TGTGCCATCAGTGTTGAGCGGGGTATCTACGAGCAGTACTTC
TRBV28	many	TRBJ2-3	.	CASSFRGPTDTQYF	TGTGCCAGCAGTTTCAGGGGACCCACAGATACGCAGTATTTT
TRBV25-1	medium-sized	TRBJ1-6	.	CASSRGTNSPLHF	TGTGCCAGCAGCAGGGGCACTAATTCACCCCTCCACTTT
TRBV20-1	.	TRBJ2-5	TRBD2	CSAPGTGTSGRKAETQYF	TGCAGTGCCCCCGGGACCGGGACTAGCGGGAGGAAGGCAGAGACCCAGTACTTC
TRBV6-1	many	TRBJ1-2	.	CASSASTGHIGYTF	TGTGCCAGCAGTGCGTCTACAGGGCATATCGGCTACACCTTC
TRBV28	many	TRBJ1-5	TRBD1	CASSPDRNNQPQHF	TGTGCCAGCAGTCCGGACAGGAACAATCAGCCCCAGCATTTT
TRBV5-1	.	TRBJ2-5	.	CASSQRDLPGETQYF	TGCGCCAGCAGCCAGAGGGACCTCCCAGGAGAGACCCAGTACTTC
TRBV27	many	TRBJ1-5	TRBD1	CASRKDRVGDQPQHF	TGTGCCAGCAGAAAAGACAGGGTGGGGGATCAGCCCCAGCATTTT
TRBV7-3	many	TRBJ1-1	.	CASSKGPDTEAFF	TGTGCCAGCAGTAAGGGGCCCGACACGGAAGCTTTCTTT
TRBV20-1	many	TRBJ2-7	.	CSAPLLGEQYF	TGCAGTGCTCCCCTCCTCGGCGAGCAGTACTTC
TRBV28	many	TRBJ2-5	.	CASRGHGGFQETQYF	TGTGCCAGCAGGGGCCATGGAGGGTTTCAAGAGACCCAGTACTTC
TRBV19	few	TRBJ2-1	.	CASSIARHNEQFF	TGTGCCAGTAGTATAGCCAGGCATAATGAGCAGTTCTTC
TRBV12-3/TRBV12-4	many	TRBJ2-7	.	CASSLFGDEQYF	TGTGCCAGCAGTTTATTCGGGGACGAGCAGTACTTC
TRBV5-6	.	TRBJ1-2	.	CASSLGGRGFGYTF	TGTGCCAGCAGCTTAGGAGGCAGGGGTTTTGGCTACACCTTC
TRBV20-1	many	TRBJ1-2	.	CSASHPGRANYGYTF	TGCAGTGCTTCTCACCCAGGAAGAGCTAACTATGGCTACACCTTC
TRBV15	many	TRBJ2-3	.	CATSRDAGSGTDTQYF	TGTGCCACCAGCAGAGATGCGGGGTCGGGCACAGATACGCAGTATTTT
TRBV25-1	many	TRBJ2-2	.	CASSEPMGGAGSGELFF	TGTGCCAGCAGTGAACCAATGGGGGGCGCCGGGAGCGGGGAGCTGTTTTTT
TRBV20-1	many	TRBJ1-6	.	CSAREVRPTDYNSPLHF	TGCAGTGCTAGAGAAGTAAGGCCTACGGACTATAATTCACCCCTCCACTTT
TRBV4-2	few	TRBJ2-3	TRBD2	CASSQDRFSGGGQYF	TGTGCCAGCAGCCAAGATCGATTCAGCGGGGGAGGGCAGTATTTT
TRBV6-1	.	TRBJ1-1	.	CASSTGQAPKAFF	TGTGCCAGCAGTACCGGACAAGCCCCTAAGGCTTTCTTT
TRBV6-2/TRBV6-3	.	TRBJ2-3	TRBD2	CASKWTRLTDTQYF	TGTGCCAGCAAGTGGACTAGACTCACAGATACGCAGTATTTT
TRBV20-1	many	TRBJ2-3	.	CSAEGPTTQYF	TGCAGTGCTGAAGGGCCCACGACGCAGTATTTT
TRBV27	many	TRBJ2-3	TRBD2	CASSRPGLAGDTQYF	TGTGCCAGCAGCCGCCCGGGACTAGCGGGAGATACGCAGTATTTT
TRBV11-1	.	TRBJ2-5	.	CASSPLRGPQETQYF	TGTGCCAGCAGCCCCCTACGTGGACCTCAAGAGACCCAGTACTTC
TRBV7-3	many	TRBJ2-7	TRBD2	CASPGDWAGGNYEQYF	TGTGCCAGTCCCGGTGATTGGGCGGGAGGGAACTACGAGCAGTACTTC
TRBV14	many	TRBJ2-3	.	CASSQDDYHTDTQYF	TGTGCCAGCAGCCAAGATGACTACCACACAGATACGCAGTATTTT
TRBV13	many	TRBJ2-1	.	CASSLVLAYNEQFF	TGTGCCAGCAGCTTAGTTCTCGCCTACAATGAGCAGTTCTTC
TRBV20-1	few	TRBJ1-5	.	CSARDAAGFWSNQPQHF	TGCAGTGCTAGAGATGCGGCAGGGTTTTGGAGCAATCAGCCCCAGCATTTT
TRBV24-1	.	TRBJ2-3	TRBD1	CATSDWGQGGTDTQYF	TGTGCCACCAGTGATTGGGGGCAGGGGGGCACAGATACGCAGTATTTT
TRBV13	.	TRBJ2-7	.	CASSLEIRHEQYF	TGTGCCAGCAGCTTAGAAATTCGCCACGAGCAGTACTTC
TRBV28	.	TRBJ2-2	.	CASTGRAWGLFF	TGTGCCAGCACGGGAAGGGCCTGGGGGTTGTTTTTT
TRBV20-1	many	TRBJ1-4	TRBD1	CSANSGTGEKLFF	TGCAGTGCCAACTCCGGGACAGGGGAAAAACTGTTTTTT